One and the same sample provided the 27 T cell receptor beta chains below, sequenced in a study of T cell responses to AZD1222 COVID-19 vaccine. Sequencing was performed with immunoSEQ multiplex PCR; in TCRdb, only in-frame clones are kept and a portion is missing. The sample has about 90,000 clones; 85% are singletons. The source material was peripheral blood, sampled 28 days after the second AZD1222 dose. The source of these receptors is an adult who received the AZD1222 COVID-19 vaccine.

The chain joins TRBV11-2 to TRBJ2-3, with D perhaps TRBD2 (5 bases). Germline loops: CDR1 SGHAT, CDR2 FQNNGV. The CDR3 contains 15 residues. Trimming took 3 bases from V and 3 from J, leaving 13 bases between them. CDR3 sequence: CASSFLPEVTDTQYF. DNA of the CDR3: TGTGCCAGCAGCTTTCTTCCGGAGGTGACAGATACGCAGTATTTT.

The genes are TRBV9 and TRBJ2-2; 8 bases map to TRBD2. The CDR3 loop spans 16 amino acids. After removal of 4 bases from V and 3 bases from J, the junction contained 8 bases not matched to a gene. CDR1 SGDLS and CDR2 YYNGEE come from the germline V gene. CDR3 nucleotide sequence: TGTGCCAGCAGCTTACAGCGGGGGTTGGACACCGGGGAGCTGTTTTTT. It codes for CASSLQRGLDTGELFF.

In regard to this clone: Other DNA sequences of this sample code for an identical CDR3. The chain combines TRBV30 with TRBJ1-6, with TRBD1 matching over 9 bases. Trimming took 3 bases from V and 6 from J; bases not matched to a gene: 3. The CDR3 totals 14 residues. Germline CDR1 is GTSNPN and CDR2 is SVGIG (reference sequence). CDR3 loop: CAWSGDRVNSPLHF. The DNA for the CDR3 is TGTGCCTGGAGCGGGGACAGGGTTAATTCACCCCTCCACTTT.

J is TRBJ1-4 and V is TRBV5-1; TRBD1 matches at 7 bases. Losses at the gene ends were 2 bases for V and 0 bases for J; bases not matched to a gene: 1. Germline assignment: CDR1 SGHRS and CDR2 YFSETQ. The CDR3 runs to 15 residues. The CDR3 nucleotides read TGCGCCAGCAGCTTAGGACAGGCAACTAATGAAAAACTGTTTTTT. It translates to CASSLGQATNEKLFF.

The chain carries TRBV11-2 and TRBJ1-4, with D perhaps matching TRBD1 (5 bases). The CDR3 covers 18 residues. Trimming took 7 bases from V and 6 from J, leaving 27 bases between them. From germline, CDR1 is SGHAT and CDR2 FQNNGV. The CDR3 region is CASTELSGYGRVDEKLFF. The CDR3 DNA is TGTGCCAGCACTGAGCTTAGTGGGTACGGCAGGGTAGATGAAAAACTGTTTTTT.

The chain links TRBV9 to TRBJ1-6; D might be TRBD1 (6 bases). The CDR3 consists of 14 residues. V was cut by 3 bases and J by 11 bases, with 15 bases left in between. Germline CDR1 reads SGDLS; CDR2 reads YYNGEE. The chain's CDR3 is CASSASYRETPLHF. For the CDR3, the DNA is TGTGCCAGCAGCGCATCCTACAGGGAGACACCCCTCCACTTT.

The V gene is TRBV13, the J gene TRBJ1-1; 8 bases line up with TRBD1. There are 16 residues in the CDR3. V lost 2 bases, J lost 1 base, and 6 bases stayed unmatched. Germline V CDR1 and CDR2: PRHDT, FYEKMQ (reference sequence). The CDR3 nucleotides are TGTGCCAGCAGCTTAAGACAGGGGTGGGGGAACACTGAAGCTTTCTTT. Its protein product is CASSLRQGWGNTEAFF.

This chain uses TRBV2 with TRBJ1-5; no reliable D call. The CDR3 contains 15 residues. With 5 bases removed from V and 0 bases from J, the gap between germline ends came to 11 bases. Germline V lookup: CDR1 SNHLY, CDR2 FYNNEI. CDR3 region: CASSISQSSNQPQHF. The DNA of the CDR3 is TGTGCCAGCAGTATATCGCAGTCTAGCAATCAGCCCCAGCATTTT. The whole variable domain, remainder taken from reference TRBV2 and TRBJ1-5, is EPEVTQTPSHQVTQMGQEVILRCVPISNHLYFYWYRQILGQKVEFLVSFYNNEISEKSEIFDDQFSVERPDGSNFTLKIRSTKLEDSAMYFCASSISQSSNQPQHFGDGTRLSIL.

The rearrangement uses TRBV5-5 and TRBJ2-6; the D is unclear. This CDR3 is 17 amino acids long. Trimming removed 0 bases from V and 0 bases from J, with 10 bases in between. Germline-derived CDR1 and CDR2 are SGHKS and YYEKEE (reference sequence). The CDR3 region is CASSLGPTDSGANVLTF. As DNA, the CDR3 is TGTGCCAGCAGCTTGGGCCCAACAGACTCTGGGGCCAACGTCCTGACTTTC. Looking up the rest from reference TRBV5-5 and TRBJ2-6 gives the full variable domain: DAGVTQSPTHLIKTRGQQVTLRCSPISGHKSVSWYQQVLGQGPQFIFQYYEKEERGRGNFPDRFSARQFPNYSSELNVNALLLGDSALYLCASSLGPTDSGANVLTFGAGSRLTVL.

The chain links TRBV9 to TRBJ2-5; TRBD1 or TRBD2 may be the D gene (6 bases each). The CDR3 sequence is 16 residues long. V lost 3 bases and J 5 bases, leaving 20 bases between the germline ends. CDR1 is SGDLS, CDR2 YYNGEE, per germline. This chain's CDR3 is CASSALPLQGGETQYF. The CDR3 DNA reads TGTGCCAGCAGCGCCCTCCCCCTACAGGGAGGTGAGACCCAGTACTTC.

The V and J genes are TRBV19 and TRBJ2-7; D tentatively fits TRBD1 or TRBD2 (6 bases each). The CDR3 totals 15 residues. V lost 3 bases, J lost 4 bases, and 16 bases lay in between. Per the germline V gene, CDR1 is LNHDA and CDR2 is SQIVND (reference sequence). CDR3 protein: CASSISLTGAYEQYF. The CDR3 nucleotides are TGTGCCAGTAGTATCTCCTTGACGGGGGCATACGAGCAGTACTTC.

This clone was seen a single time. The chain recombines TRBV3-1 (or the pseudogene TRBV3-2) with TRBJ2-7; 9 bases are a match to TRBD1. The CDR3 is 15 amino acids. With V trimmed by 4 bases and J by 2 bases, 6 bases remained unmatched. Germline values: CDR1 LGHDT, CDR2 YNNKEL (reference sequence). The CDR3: CASSRSGTGTYEQYF. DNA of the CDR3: TGTGCCAGCAGCCGATCCGGGACAGGGACCTACGAGCAGTACTTC.

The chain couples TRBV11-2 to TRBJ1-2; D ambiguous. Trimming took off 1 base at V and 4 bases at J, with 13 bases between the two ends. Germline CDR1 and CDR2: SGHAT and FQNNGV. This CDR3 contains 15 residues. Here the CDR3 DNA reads TGTGCCAGCAGCTTAGGTTCCGGACCCAGCTATGGCTACACCTTC. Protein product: CASSLGSGPSYGYTF.

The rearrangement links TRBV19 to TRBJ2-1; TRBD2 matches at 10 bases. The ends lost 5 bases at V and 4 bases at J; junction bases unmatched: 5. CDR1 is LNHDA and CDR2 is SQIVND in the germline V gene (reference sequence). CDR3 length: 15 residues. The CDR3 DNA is TGTGCCAGTAGTCCGTTAGCGGGGGGTTACAATGAGCAGTTCTTC. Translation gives CASSPLAGGYNEQFF.

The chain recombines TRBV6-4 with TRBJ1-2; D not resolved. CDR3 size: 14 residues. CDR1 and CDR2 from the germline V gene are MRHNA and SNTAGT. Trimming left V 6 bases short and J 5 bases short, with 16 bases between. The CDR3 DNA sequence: TGTGCCAGCAGCCCGAACCGGGAGGGATATGGCTACACCTTC. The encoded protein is CASSPNREGYGYTF.

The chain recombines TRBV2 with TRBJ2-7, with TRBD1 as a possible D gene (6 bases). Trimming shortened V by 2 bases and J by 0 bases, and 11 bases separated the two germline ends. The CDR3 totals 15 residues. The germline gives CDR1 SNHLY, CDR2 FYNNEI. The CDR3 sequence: CASSEYLGASYEQYF. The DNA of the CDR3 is TGTGCCAGCAGTGAATATCTGGGGGCCTCCTACGAGCAGTACTTC.

The CDR3 sequence is CASSLIAGSGIGETQYF. CDR3 coding DNA: TGTGCCAGCAGCTTAATAGCGGGTAGCGGCATCGGGGAGACCCAGTACTTC. V usage is TRBV13 and J usage is TRBJ2-5; the match to TRBD2 covers 7 bases. The V gene's germline CDR1 is PRHDT and CDR2 FYEKMQ (reference sequence). The CDR3 has 17 amino acids. V was pared by 2 bases and J by 5 bases, with 14 bases of the junction left unmatched.

CDR3 sequence (DNA): TGTGCCAGCAGTCTACAGGGGGAAGAGACCCAGTACTTC. Its translation is CASSLQGEETQYF. This chain uses TRBV28 with TRBJ2-5; the match to TRBD1 covers 8 bases. CDR1 and CDR2 (germline): MDHEN, SYDVKM. J was trimmed by 3 bases and V by 5 bases; bases with no gene match: 2. The CDR3 loop spans 13 amino acids. The full variable domain, its missing parts supplied by reference TRBV28 and TRBJ2-5, is DVKVTQSSRYLVKRTGEKVFLECVQDMDHENMFWYRQDPGLGLRLIYFSYDVKMKEKGDIPEGYSVSREKKERFSLILESASTNQTSMYLCASSLQGEETQYFGPGTRLLVL.

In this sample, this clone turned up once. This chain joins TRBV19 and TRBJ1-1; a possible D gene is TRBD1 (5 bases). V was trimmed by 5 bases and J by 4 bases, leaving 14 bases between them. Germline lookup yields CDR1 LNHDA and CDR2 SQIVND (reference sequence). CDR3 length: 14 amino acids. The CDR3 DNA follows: TGTGCCAGTAGTGGGAACACCGGGGGCACTGAAGCTTTCTTT. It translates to CASSGNTGGTEAFF.

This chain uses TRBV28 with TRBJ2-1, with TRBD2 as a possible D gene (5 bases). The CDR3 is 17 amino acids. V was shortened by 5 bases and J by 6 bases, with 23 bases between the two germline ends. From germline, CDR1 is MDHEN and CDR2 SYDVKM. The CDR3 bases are TGTGCCAGCAGTCCCTCCCTTGGGCTAGCAGCACTCAATGAGCAGTTCTTC. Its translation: CASSPSLGLAALNEQFF.

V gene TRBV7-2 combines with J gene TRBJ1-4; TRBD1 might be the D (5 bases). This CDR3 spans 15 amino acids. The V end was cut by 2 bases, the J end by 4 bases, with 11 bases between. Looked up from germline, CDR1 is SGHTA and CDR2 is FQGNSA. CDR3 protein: CASSLMGHNNEKLFF. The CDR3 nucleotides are TGTGCCAGCAGCTTAATGGGGCACAATAATGAAAAACTGTTTTTT.

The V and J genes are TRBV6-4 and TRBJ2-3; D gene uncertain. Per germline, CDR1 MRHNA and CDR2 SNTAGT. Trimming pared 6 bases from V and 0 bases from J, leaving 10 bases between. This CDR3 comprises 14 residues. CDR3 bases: TGTGCCAGCAGCCCAGAGGACAGCACAGATACGCAGTATTTT. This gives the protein CASSPEDSTDTQYF.

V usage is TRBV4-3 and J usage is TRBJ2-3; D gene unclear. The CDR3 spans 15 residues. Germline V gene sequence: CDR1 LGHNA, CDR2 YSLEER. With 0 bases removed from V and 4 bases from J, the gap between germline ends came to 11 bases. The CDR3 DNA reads TGCGCCAGCAGCCAAGAGGCCCCAACCGCAGATACGCAGTATTTT. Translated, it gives CASSQEAPTADTQYF.

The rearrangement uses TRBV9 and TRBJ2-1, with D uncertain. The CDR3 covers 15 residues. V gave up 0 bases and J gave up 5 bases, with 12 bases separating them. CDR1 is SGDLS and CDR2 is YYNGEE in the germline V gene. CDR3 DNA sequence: TGTGCCAGCAGCGTAGTCAGTAGTAATAACAATGAGCAGTTCTTC. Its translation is CASSVVSSNNNEQFF.

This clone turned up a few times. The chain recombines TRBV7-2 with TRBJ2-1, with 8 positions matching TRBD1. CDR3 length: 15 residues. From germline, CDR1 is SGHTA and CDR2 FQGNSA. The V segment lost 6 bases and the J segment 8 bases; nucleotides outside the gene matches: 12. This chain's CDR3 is CASSQVAGGAYEQFF. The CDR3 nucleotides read TGTGCCAGCAGTCAAGTAGCAGGGGGCGCCTATGAGCAGTTCTTC.

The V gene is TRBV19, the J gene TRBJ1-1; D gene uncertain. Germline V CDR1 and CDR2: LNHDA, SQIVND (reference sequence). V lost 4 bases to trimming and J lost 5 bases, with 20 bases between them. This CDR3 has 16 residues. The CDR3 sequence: CASSKLLKLAGTEAFF. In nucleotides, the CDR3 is TGTGCCAGTAGTAAACTTCTTAAATTGGCGGGGACTGAAGCTTTCTTT.

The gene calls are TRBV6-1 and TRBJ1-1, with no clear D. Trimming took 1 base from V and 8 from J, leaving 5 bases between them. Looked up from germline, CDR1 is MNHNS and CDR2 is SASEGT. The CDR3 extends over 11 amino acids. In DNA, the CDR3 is TGTGCCAGCAGTGAAGTTGGGGAAGCTTTCTTT. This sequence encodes CASSEVGEAFF.